Listed here are 8 T cell receptor beta chains from one sample, sequenced in a study of PD-1 and CTLA-4 blockade in melanoma. Clones were read by immunoSEQ multiplex PCR, and TCRdb kept only the in-frame ones, dropping some. This table has approximately 17,000 clones, about 69% appearing once. The sample consisted of CD8+ T cells from peripheral blood, taken before anti-PD-1 treatment. The receptors here all came from a human donor with melanoma.

In this sample, this clone turned up a few times. The V call is TRBV2, the J call TRBJ2-6, with TRBD2 identical over 7 bases. Germline values: CDR1 SNHLY, CDR2 FYNNEI. After removal of 10 bases from V and 0 bases from J, the junction contained 9 bases not matched to a gene. The CDR3 spans 16 residues. CDR3 sequence (DNA): TGTGCCACCGGGGGGACTCCTATCTCTGGGGCCAACGTCCTGACTTTC. It yields the protein CATGGTPISGANVLTF.

This clone is labeled as medium-sized. The genes are TRBV2 and TRBJ1-5; D might be TRBD1 (6 bases). Trimming removed 2 bases from V and 0 bases from J, with 14 bases in between. Germline V gives CDR1 SNHLY, CDR2 FYNNEI. The CDR3 totals 17 residues. DNA for the CDR3: TGTGCCAGCAGTGAATATGAAAGGGGACATAGCAATCAGCCCCAGCATTTT. Translated: CASSEYERGHSNQPQHF.

The rearrangement joins TRBV5-4 to TRBJ1-2; unclear D gene. With 2 bases removed from V and 7 bases from J, the gap between germline ends came to 6 bases. Germline CDR1 is SGHNT and CDR2 is YYREEE (reference sequence). This CDR3 is 11 amino acids long. CDR3 DNA sequence: TGTGCCAGCAGCTTCAAGGGTGGCTACACCTTC. This sequence encodes CASSFKGGYTF.

This clone was found a few times. J is TRBJ2-7 and V is TRBV7-2; D ambiguous. The germline V and J ends were trimmed by 4 bases and 4 bases, with 8 bases remaining between them. Germline loops: CDR1 SGHTA, CDR2 FQGNSA. The CDR3 is 12 residues long. In DNA form, the CDR3 reads TGTGCCAGCAGCTCTTACACGTACGAGCAGTACTTC. Amino acids: CASSSYTYEQYF.

The rearrangement joins TRBV5-8 to TRBJ1-1, with 10 bases identical to TRBD1. Per germline, CDR1 SGHTS and CDR2 YDEGEE. The CDR3 runs to 14 residues. The V gene end was trimmed by 0 bases and the J gene end by 4 bases; junction bases not matched to a gene: 0. CDR3 nucleotides: TGTGCCAGCAGCTTGGGGACAGGGGGCACTGAAGCTTTCTTT. This sequence encodes CASSLGTGGTEAFF. The full variable domain, completed using reference TRBV5-8 and TRBJ1-1, is EAGVTQSPTHLIKTRGQQATLRCSPISGHTSVYWYQQALGLGLQFLLWYDEGEERNRGNFPPRFSGRQFPNYSSELNVNALELEDSALYLCASSLGTGGTEAFFGQGTRLTVV.

The V call is TRBV27, the J call TRBJ2-7; D not resolved. The V end lost 2 bases, the J end lost 0 bases, and 8 bases lay between the germline ends. The CDR3 is 14 residues long. Germline CDR1 reads MNHEY; CDR2 reads SMNVEV (reference sequence). CDR3 bases: TGTGCCAGCAGTTTAGGTAGAAGCTCCTACGAGCAGTACTTC. This translates into CASSLGRSSYEQYF.

J is TRBJ2-7 and V is TRBV2; a weak D match, TRBD1 (5 bases). The germline CDR1 and CDR2 sequences are SNHLY and FYNNEI. The CDR3 totals 14 residues. V gave up 4 bases and J gave up 0 bases, with 10 bases separating them. CDR3 in DNA: TGTGCCAGCAGTGGAAGGGGCAACTCCTACGAGCAGTACTTC. Its translation is CASSGRGNSYEQYF.

This clone appeared a few times. The V call is TRBV7-9, the J call TRBJ1-4, with TRBD1 matching over 9 bases. Germline V gene sequence: CDR1 SEHNR, CDR2 FQNEAQ (reference sequence). This CDR3 is built from 16 residues. J was trimmed by 4 bases and V by 5 bases; bases with no gene match: 8. CDR3 region: CASSPRTGVNNEKLFF. The CDR3 coding sequence is TGTGCCAGCAGCCCCCGGACAGGGGTGAATAATGAAAAACTGTTTTTT.